One and the same sample provided the 13 T cell receptor beta chains below, sequenced in a study of lymphopenia after photon versus proton radiotherapy. Some clones are missing from TCRdb's copy, which holds only in-frame ones; the method was immunoSEQ multiplex PCR. The sample consists of 25,000 to 30,000 clones, about four fifths of them appearing once. The sample was peripheral blood, taken from a patient treated with photon-based radiotherapy. These receptors originate from a man aged 45-60 years with gastric cancer.

The chain couples TRBV19 to TRBJ1-1; no firm D call. The germline CDR1 and CDR2 sequences are LNHDA and SQIVND (reference sequence). V was shortened by 10 bases and J by 1 base, with 13 bases between the two germline ends. The CDR3 totals 13 residues. The CDR3 is CATTAGGNTEAFF. CDR3 sequence (DNA): TGTGCCACGACTGCGGGTGGGAACACTGAAGCTTTCTTT.

The V and J genes are TRBV7-4 and TRBJ2-7, with TRBD1 as a possible D gene (5 bases). Looked up from germline, CDR1 is SGHVT and CDR2 is SQSDAQ. The ends were cut back, 4 bases at V and 1 base at J, with 8 bases in the middle. The CDR3 covers 13 residues. Here the CDR3 reads CASSSDISYEQYV. CDR3 coding DNA: TGTGCCAGCAGCTCGGACATTTCCTACGAGCAGTACGTC.

CDR3 nucleotide sequence: TGTGCCAGTACCTCGCGTCGGACAGGTGACTCTGGAAACACCATATATTTT. It is translated as CASTSRRTGDSGNTIYF. V and J are TRBV19 and TRBJ1-3; 7 nucleotides agree with TRBD1. Germline CDR1 is LNHDA and CDR2 is SQIVND (reference sequence). CDR3 length equals 17 residues. Trimming cost V 7 bases and J 0 bases; bases outside gene matches: 12.

This chain connects TRBV9 to TRBJ2-4; TRBD1 agrees at 9 bases. Germline trimming cut 0 bases from V and 9 bases from J; bases unmatched to any gene: 7. Germline assignment: CDR1 SGDLS and CDR2 YYNGEE. This CDR3 contains 15 residues. The CDR3 DNA sequence: TGTGCCAGCAGCGTAGAGGGACAGGGAGTAACCATTCAGTACTTC. This translates into CASSVEGQGVTIQYF.

This clone was recorded a few times. The chain couples TRBV19 to TRBJ1-1; TRBD1 might be the D (6 bases). The CDR3 loop spans 13 amino acids. Germline loops: CDR1 LNHDA, CDR2 SQIVND (reference sequence). Deletions cut 10 bases from V and 4 bases from J, with 16 bases between. The CDR3 sequence is CATTNRVGTEAFF. CDR3 bases: TGTGCCACTACGAACAGGGTCGGCACTGAAGCTTTCTTT.

The chain employs TRBV11-2 and TRBJ2-3; D is possibly TRBD2 (5 bases). The germline CDR1 and CDR2 sequences are SGHAT and FQNNGV. This CDR3 is 12 amino acids long. Trimming shortened V by 3 bases and J by 6 bases, and 7 bases separated the two germline ends. CDR3 amino acids: CASSFIADTQYF. Here the CDR3 DNA reads TGTGCCAGCAGCTTCATAGCGGATACGCAGTATTTT.

The rearrangement joins TRBV9 to TRBJ1-2; D is uncertain. From germline, CDR1 is SGDLS and CDR2 YYNGEE. The V end was cut by 4 bases, the J end by 4 bases, with 11 bases between. The CDR3 spans 13 residues. The CDR3 reads CASSSDELYGYTF. The CDR3 region has the DNA TGTGCCAGCAGCTCCGACGAACTCTATGGCTACACCTTC. Looking up the rest from reference TRBV9 and TRBJ1-2 gives the full variable domain: DSGVTQTPKHLITATGQRVTLRCSPRSGDLSVYWYQQSLDQGLQFLIQYYNGEERAKGNILERFSAQQFPDLHSELNLSSLELGDSALYFCASSSDELYGYTFGSGTRLTVV.

The CDR3 DNA reads TGTGCCAGCAGTGGTTGGGACTTTAATCAGCCCCAGCATTTT. Translation gives CASSGWDFNQPQHF. The V and J genes are TRBV6-1 and TRBJ1-5, with D possibly TRBD1 on 5 matching bases. Trimming pared 4 bases from V and 4 bases from J, leaving 11 bases between. Germline values: CDR1 MNHNS, CDR2 SASEGT. This CDR3 is 14 amino acids long.

The chain combines TRBV6-6 with TRBJ1-1, with D tentatively TRBD1 (5 bases). The ends were cut back, 6 bases at V and 8 bases at J, with 16 bases in the middle. The CDR3 sequence is 13 residues long. Germline V CDR1 and CDR2: MNHNY, SVGAGI (reference sequence). The chain's CDR3 is CASSRDPRVEAFF. The CDR3 DNA follows: TGTGCCAGCAGCCGGGACCCGCGGGTAGAAGCTTTCTTT.

The CDR3 here is CASSFGGTGQETQYF. The CDR3 DNA sequence: TGTGCCAGCAGCTTTGGCGGGACAGGACAAGAGACCCAGTACTTC. V is TRBV7-8 and J is TRBJ2-5, with TRBD1 matching 8 bases. Trimming cost V 3 bases and J 2 bases; bases outside gene matches: 5. Germline V CDR1 and CDR2: SGHVS, FQNEAQ. This CDR3 comprises 15 residues.

This clone appeared a few times. The chain has TRBV29-1 and TRBJ1-3; D uncertain. CDR1 and CDR2 from the germline V gene are SQVTM and ANQGSEA. The CDR3 extends over 11 amino acids. V dropped 6 bases and J dropped 4 bases, with 7 bases sitting between them. CDR3 residues: CSVSTGNTIYF. The CDR3 DNA follows: TGCAGCGTCTCCACAGGAAACACCATATATTTT.

The chain joins TRBV6-1 to TRBJ2-5; TRBD2 matches 7 bases. Per the germline V gene, CDR1 is MNHNS and CDR2 is SASEGT. The J segment lost 7 bases and the V segment lost 3 bases, leaving 8 bases of the junction unmatched. The CDR3 runs 14 residues. CDR3 region: CASSDDRWEGTQYF. CDR3 nucleotide sequence: TGTGCCAGCAGTGATGACAGATGGGAGGGGACCCAGTACTTC.

The chain recombines TRBV2 with TRBJ2-2; D might be TRBD1 (6 bases). V was trimmed by 5 bases and J by 2 bases, leaving 12 bases between them. CDR1 and CDR2 from the germline V gene are SNHLY and FYNNEI. The CDR3 contains 15 residues. Here the CDR3 reads CASSQRQANTGELFF. The DNA of the CDR3 is TGTGCCAGCAGTCAAAGACAGGCAAACACCGGGGAGCTGTTTTTT.